The rows below give T cell receptor beta chains drawn from one sample of a study of post-analysis software for immune sequencing data. MiXCR, applied by TCRdb to the PCR reads, yields one record per CDR3 protein. The table has over 700,000 distinct CDR3 sequences, 25% to 30% seen once. The specimen sequenced was blood. The origin of the receptors is a girl aged 5 to 17 with multiple sclerosis. CDR3s include the opening cysteine and the closing phenylalanine or tryptophan. Fields, in order: clone size, CDR3 length, V gene, D gene, J gene, CDR3 DNA, CDR3 protein. D genes are given only for firm matches. Clone sizes are given selectively: once, few, many, or a class where the clone is expanded.

abundance: few
len: 14
v_gene: TRBV29-1
d_gene: .
j_gene: TRBJ1-2
CDR3nt: TGCAGCGTTGACAGGAACCAGATTAACTATGGCTACACCTTC
CDR3aa: CSVDRNQINYGYTF

abundance: many
len: 14
v_gene: TRBV6-5
d_gene: .
j_gene: TRBJ1-2
CDR3nt: TGTGCCAGCAGTTACGCAGGACCTAACTATGGCTACACCTTC
CDR3aa: CASSYAGPNYGYTF

abundance: .
len: 13
v_gene: TRBV6-1
d_gene: .
j_gene: TRBJ2-1
CDR3nt: TGTGCCAGCAGTGCCGGGCCCTACAATGAGCAGTTCTTC
CDR3aa: CASSAGPYNEQFF

abundance: many
len: 14
v_gene: TRBV29-1
d_gene: TRBD1
j_gene: TRBJ2-7
CDR3nt: TGCAGCGTTGCCCCCGGACAGGGCTCCTACGAGCAGTACTTC
CDR3aa: CSVAPGQGSYEQYF

abundance: .
len: 16
v_gene: TRBV4-1
d_gene: .
j_gene: TRBJ2-7
CDR3nt: TGCGCCAGCAGCCTAGGAGGCGGGTCCAGCTCCTACGAGCAGTACTTC
CDR3aa: CASSLGGGSSSYEQYF

abundance: .
len: 12
v_gene: TRBV15
d_gene: .
j_gene: TRBJ2-1
CDR3nt: TGTGCCACCAGCAGCGACCCCCGCGAGCAGTTCTTC
CDR3aa: CATSSDPREQFF

abundance: .
len: 12
v_gene: TRBV9
d_gene: .
j_gene: TRBJ1-4
CDR3nt: TGTGCCAGCAGCGTATCCGGTGAAAAACTGTTTTTT
CDR3aa: CASSVSGEKLFF

abundance: .
len: 11
v_gene: TRBV20-1
d_gene: .
j_gene: TRBJ2-7
CDR3nt: TGCAGTGCTCACCTTTACAATGAGCAGTACTTC
CDR3aa: CSAHLYNEQYF

abundance: many
len: 17
v_gene: TRBV24-1
d_gene: .
j_gene: TRBJ2-3
CDR3nt: TGTGCCACCAGTGATCCAAGGACTGCACGGGGCACAGATACGCAGTATTTT
CDR3aa: CATSDPRTARGTDTQYF

abundance: few
len: 15
v_gene: TRBV7-2
d_gene: .
j_gene: TRBJ2-5
CDR3nt: TGTGCCAGCAGCTTAGGCTCCCCGGGGGGCGGGACCCAGTACTTC
CDR3aa: CASSLGSPGGGTQYF

abundance: .
len: 16
v_gene: TRBV2
d_gene: .
j_gene: TRBJ1-4
CDR3nt: TGTGCCAGCAGTGAAGGAAGATCGGCCCTTAATGAAAAACTGTTTTTT
CDR3aa: CASSEGRSALNEKLFF

abundance: .
len: 13
v_gene: TRBV29-1
d_gene: .
j_gene: TRBJ2-7
CDR3nt: TGCAGCGTTGAACACGGGACGCTCGGCGAGCAGTACTTC
CDR3aa: CSVEHGTLGEQYF

abundance: few
len: 15
v_gene: TRBV5-5
d_gene: TRBD1
j_gene: TRBJ2-3
CDR3nt: TGTGCCAGCAGCTTGAGGGGGCGCGCCACAGATACGCAGTATTTT
CDR3aa: CASSLRGRATDTQYF

abundance: .
len: 12
v_gene: TRBV20-1
d_gene: .
j_gene: TRBJ2-7
CDR3nt: TGCAGTGCCCGCCCGGGAGTAAGGGAGCAGTACTTC
CDR3aa: CSARPGVREQYF

abundance: .
len: 13
v_gene: TRBV9
d_gene: .
j_gene: TRBJ1-1
CDR3nt: TGTGCCAGCAGCGTAGGCAAGAACACTGAAGCTTTCTTT
CDR3aa: CASSVGKNTEAFF

abundance: .
len: 15
v_gene: TRBV12-3/TRBV12-4
d_gene: TRBD1
j_gene: TRBJ1-1
CDR3nt: TGTGCCAGCAACCACTGGGACAGGGGGCTCGCTGAGGCTTTCTTT
CDR3aa: CASNHWDRGLAEAFF

abundance: .
len: 15
v_gene: TRBV12-3/TRBV12-4
d_gene: .
j_gene: TRBJ2-7
CDR3nt: TGTGCCAGCAGTTTTTGGGGGATGCGGGGTACCGAGCAGTACTTC
CDR3aa: CASSFWGMRGTEQYF

abundance: .
len: 15
v_gene: TRBV4-1
d_gene: .
j_gene: TRBJ2-3
CDR3nt: TGCGCCAGCAGCCAAGTGCCAGGGTACCCAGATACGCAGTATTTT
CDR3aa: CASSQVPGYPDTQYF

abundance: many
len: 13
v_gene: TRBV27
d_gene: .
j_gene: TRBJ1-2
CDR3nt: TGTGCCAGCAGTTTATCTTACAGCTATGGCTACACCTTC
CDR3aa: CASSLSYSYGYTF

abundance: .
len: 12
v_gene: TRBV20-1
d_gene: .
j_gene: TRBJ2-7
CDR3nt: TGCAGTGCGTGGGCAACTTCCTACGAGCAGTACTTC
CDR3aa: CSAWATSYEQYF

abundance: .
len: 18
v_gene: TRBV11-2
d_gene: TRBD2
j_gene: TRBJ2-1
CDR3nt: TGTGCCAGCAGCTTAGGGGTCGTAGCGGGAGCGGGGTACAATGAGCAGTTCTTC
CDR3aa: CASSLGVVAGAGYNEQFF

abundance: .
len: 16
v_gene: TRBV24-1
d_gene: .
j_gene: TRBJ2-5
CDR3nt: TGTGCCACCAGTGACCCACGGCGGGCGGGCCAAGAGACCCAGTACTTC
CDR3aa: CATSDPRRAGQETQYF

abundance: .
len: 13
v_gene: TRBV7-2
d_gene: .
j_gene: TRBJ2-1
CDR3nt: TGTGCCAGCAGCTTCCTGGCCCTCAATGAGCAGTTCTTC
CDR3aa: CASSFLALNEQFF

abundance: few
len: 16
v_gene: TRBV5-1
d_gene: TRBD2
j_gene: TRBJ2-3
CDR3nt: TGCGCCAGCAGGTATCCAACTAGCGGCCCCACAGATACGCAGTATTTT
CDR3aa: CASRYPTSGPTDTQYF

abundance: few
len: 16
v_gene: TRBV29-1
d_gene: .
j_gene: TRBJ2-1
CDR3nt: TGCAGCGTTGAATTCATCGGCAAGAGCTCCTACAATGAGCAGTTCTTC
CDR3aa: CSVEFIGKSSYNEQFF

abundance: few
len: 15
v_gene: TRBV7-9
d_gene: TRBD2
j_gene: TRBJ2-3
CDR3nt: TGTGCCAGCAGCCCCAGCGGGAGGGCGACAGATACGCAGTATTTT
CDR3aa: CASSPSGRATDTQYF

abundance: .
len: 15
v_gene: TRBV5-1
d_gene: TRBD1
j_gene: TRBJ1-4
CDR3nt: TGCGCCAGCAGCTTGACGGGACAGGACGGCGAAAAACTGTTTTTT
CDR3aa: CASSLTGQDGEKLFF

abundance: many
len: 13
v_gene: TRBV10-2
d_gene: .
j_gene: TRBJ2-1
CDR3nt: TGCGCCAGCGGGCCTTCTTCCTACAATGAGCAGTTCTTC
CDR3aa: CASGPSSYNEQFF

abundance: few
len: 11
v_gene: TRBV6-2/TRBV6-3
d_gene: .
j_gene: TRBJ2-7
CDR3nt: TGTGCCACCCAGGTTGTCTACGAGCGGTACTTC
CDR3aa: CATQVVYERYF

abundance: .
len: 16
v_gene: TRBV7-7
d_gene: TRBD2
j_gene: TRBJ2-3
CDR3nt: TGTGCTAGCAGCCCCGGGACTAGCGGGGGGGCAAATACGCAGTATTTT
CDR3aa: CASSPGTSGGANTQYF

abundance: .
len: 13
v_gene: TRBV10-3
d_gene: .
j_gene: TRBJ2-7
CDR3nt: TGTGCCATCAAGGGGGGGTATTGGGACGAGCAGTACTTC
CDR3aa: CAIKGGYWDEQYF

abundance: few
len: 16
v_gene: TRBV10-3
d_gene: TRBD1
j_gene: TRBJ1-1
CDR3nt: TGTGCCATCAGTGAGCCGACCCGGACAGGCTCCGCAGCGGCTTTCTTT
CDR3aa: CAISEPTRTGSAAAFF

abundance: few
len: 15
v_gene: TRBV7-2
d_gene: TRBD2
j_gene: TRBJ2-5
CDR3nt: TGTGCCAGCAGCTCACGGACTAGCGGGGAAGAGACCCAGTACTTC
CDR3aa: CASSSRTSGEETQYF

abundance: .
len: 16
v_gene: TRBV27
d_gene: TRBD2
j_gene: TRBJ2-3
CDR3nt: TGTGCCAGCAGTTGGAATAGCGGGGCTGGCACAGATACGCAGTATTTT
CDR3aa: CASSWNSGAGTDTQYF

abundance: few
len: 16
v_gene: TRBV5-1
d_gene: .
j_gene: TRBJ2-1
CDR3nt: TGCGCCAGCAGCTGGGTAAGGGGCGGGCAATACAATGAGCAGTTCTTC
CDR3aa: CASSWVRGGQYNEQFF

abundance: .
len: 14
v_gene: TRBV7-8
d_gene: TRBD2
j_gene: TRBJ2-5
CDR3nt: TGTGCCAGCAGCACGTTAGCGGGAGTGGTAGTCTTGTACTTC
CDR3aa: CASSTLAGVVVLYF

abundance: few
len: 16
v_gene: TRBV9
d_gene: TRBD2
j_gene: TRBJ2-1
CDR3nt: TGTGCCAGCAGCGCCCAACTAGCGGGAGGGAACAATGAGCAGTTCTTC
CDR3aa: CASSAQLAGGNNEQFF

abundance: .
len: 17
v_gene: TRBV25-1
d_gene: .
j_gene: TRBJ2-6
CDR3nt: TGTGCCTGCAGTGAATACTTGTCCTTACAGGGGGCCAACGTCCTGACTTTC
CDR3aa: CACSEYLSLQGANVLTF

abundance: .
len: 13
v_gene: TRBV7-2
d_gene: TRBD1
j_gene: TRBJ1-2
CDR3nt: TGTGCCAGCAGCTTTCAGGGGGTAGAGGGCTACACCTTC
CDR3aa: CASSFQGVEGYTF

abundance: .
len: 16
v_gene: TRBV18
d_gene: TRBD1
j_gene: TRBJ1-3
CDR3nt: TGTGCCAGCTCACCACGGGACAGCCCCTCTGGAAACACCATATATTTT
CDR3aa: CASSPRDSPSGNTIYF

abundance: .
len: 15
v_gene: TRBV5-1
d_gene: TRBD1
j_gene: TRBJ1-2
CDR3nt: TGCGCCAGCAGCCCCAGACAGGGGGTAGAGTATGGCTACACCTTC
CDR3aa: CASSPRQGVEYGYTF

abundance: few
len: 16
v_gene: TRBV7-2
d_gene: TRBD2
j_gene: TRBJ2-2
CDR3nt: TGTGCCAGCAGCCGAGAGGCCAGCGGGGGGTTGGGGGAGCTGTTTTTT
CDR3aa: CASSREASGGLGELFF

abundance: .
len: 14
v_gene: TRBV20-1
d_gene: TRBD1
j_gene: TRBJ1-2
CDR3nt: TGCAGTGCCCCGCGACGAGAGACAGGGTATGGCTACACCTTC
CDR3aa: CSAPRRETGYGYTF

abundance: .
len: 16
v_gene: TRBV7-2
d_gene: TRBD2
j_gene: TRBJ2-7
CDR3nt: TGTGCCAGCAGCTTAGCGGTCAGCGGGGCTGCCTACGAGCAGTACTTC
CDR3aa: CASSLAVSGAAYEQYF

abundance: .
len: 14
v_gene: TRBV20-1
d_gene: TRBD1
j_gene: TRBJ2-7
CDR3nt: TGCAGTGCTAGAGTGTCAGGGGGCGCTTACGAGCAGTACTTC
CDR3aa: CSARVSGGAYEQYF

abundance: .
len: 17
v_gene: TRBV18
d_gene: TRBD2
j_gene: TRBJ2-3
CDR3nt: TGTGCCAGCTCACCACGGGCTAGCGGGAGGCTTCGAGATACGCAGTATTTT
CDR3aa: CASSPRASGRLRDTQYF

abundance: .
len: 14
v_gene: TRBV5-5
d_gene: .
j_gene: TRBJ1-1
CDR3nt: TGTGCCAGCAGCCCGGGACCTGAGGGCACTGAAGCTTTCTTT
CDR3aa: CASSPGPEGTEAFF

abundance: .
len: 15
v_gene: TRBV12-3/TRBV12-4
d_gene: .
j_gene: TRBJ1-5
CDR3nt: TGTGCCAGCTCACCAATTGCGGGGGACGATCAGCCCCAGCATTTT
CDR3aa: CASSPIAGDDQPQHF

abundance: .
len: 13
v_gene: TRBV20-1
d_gene: TRBD1
j_gene: TRBJ2-7
CDR3nt: TGCAGTGCTAGAGGGACAGGCCTCTACGAGCAGTACTTC
CDR3aa: CSARGTGLYEQYF

abundance: .
len: 14
v_gene: TRBV2
d_gene: .
j_gene: TRBJ2-2
CDR3nt: TGTGCCAGCAGTGAAGCAGGGGTAATCGGGGAGCTGTTTTTT
CDR3aa: CASSEAGVIGELFF

abundance: few
len: 13
v_gene: TRBV20-1
d_gene: TRBD1
j_gene: TRBJ2-7
CDR3nt: TGCAGTGCTCCGGAGACAGGGTCCTACGAGCAGTACTTC
CDR3aa: CSAPETGSYEQYF

abundance: .
len: 17
v_gene: TRBV3-1
d_gene: .
j_gene: TRBJ2-3
CDR3nt: TGTGCCAGCAGCCAAGAGGCTGCGGGGTTCCCCACAGATACGCGGTATTTT
CDR3aa: CASSQEAAGFPTDTRYF

abundance: few
len: 17
v_gene: TRBV4-3
d_gene: TRBD2
j_gene: TRBJ2-5
CDR3nt: TGCGCCAGCAGCCAAGAACTAGCGGGAGGGCCGGGAGAGACCCAGTACTTC
CDR3aa: CASSQELAGGPGETQYF

abundance: few
len: 14
v_gene: TRBV2
d_gene: .
j_gene: TRBJ1-2
CDR3nt: TGTGCCAGCAGTGATTTGCGGGGGCGGTATGGCTACACCTTC
CDR3aa: CASSDLRGRYGYTF

abundance: few
len: 16
v_gene: TRBV5-6
d_gene: .
j_gene: TRBJ2-3
CDR3nt: TGTGCCAGCAGCACGGGCTTCTCCGGGGGTACAGATACGCAGTATTTT
CDR3aa: CASSTGFSGGTDTQYF

abundance: few
len: 18
v_gene: TRBV10-2
d_gene: .
j_gene: TRBJ1-2
CDR3nt: TGCGCCAGCAGTGTATCCCTAAGGGTAGGCAGATCTAACTATGGCTACACCTTC
CDR3aa: CASSVSLRVGRSNYGYTF

abundance: once
len: 15
v_gene: TRBV27
d_gene: .
j_gene: TRBJ2-5
CDR3nt: TGTGCCAGCAGGATACAGGGTAGGGGGGAAGAGACCCAGTACTTC
CDR3aa: CASRIQGRGEETQYF